This TCR beta chain was recovered during a study of T cell changes during pregnancy in multiple sclerosis. Generated by immunoSEQ multiplex PCR, the TCRdb table keeps only in-frame clones and is missing some. Here the sample spans fewer than 50,000 clones, approximately 90% being singletons. The CDR3 totals 14 residues. Germline lookup yields CDR1 MGHRA and CDR2 YSYEKL. Deletions cut 1 base from V and 3 bases from J, with 9 bases between. This TCR was recovered from a female donor with multiple sclerosis, enrolled in a pregnancy study. This material consisted of CD8+ T cells from peripheral blood mononuclear cells, taken after pregnancy. The J gene is TRBJ1-1, the V gene TRBV4-1; TRBD1 might be the D (5 bases). The CDR3 region is CASSQVPGDTEAFF. CDR3 in DNA: TGCGCCAGCAGCCAAGTACCGGGGGACACTGAAGCTTTCTTT.